Each of the 30 T cell receptor beta chains below was sequenced from the same sample in a study of a mutant IDH1 vaccine in newly diagnosed glioma. These receptors' antigens are unknown. Time point given: week 47, end of study. Every single dose of the vaccine, 300 ug of mutant IDH1 20-mer peptide, came with topical imiquimod. Libraries were prepared by immunoSEQ multiplex PCR; TCRdb keeps only in-frame clonotypes and omits some of them. The sample includes over 45,000 clones, over 70% seen only once; the top ten take around 5%. Sequenced material: PBMCs, taken from a glioma patient whose treatment included an IDH1 peptide vaccine. These TCRs come from a man aged 50-60 years with glioma.

The V gene is TRBV5-6, the J gene TRBJ2-1; 14 bases map to TRBD2. CDR3 length: 16 amino acids. J lost 10 bases, V lost 3 bases, and 9 bases had no gene match. CDR1 is SGHDT, CDR2 YYEEEE, per germline. The CDR3 DNA is TGTGCCAGCAGCTCTCGACTAGCGGGGGGGGCATGGGAGCAGTTCTTC. Protein sequence: CASSSRLAGGAWEQFF. Combining the CDR3 with reference TRBV5-6 and TRBJ2-1 gives the whole variable domain DAGVTQSPTHLIKTRGQQVTLRCSPKSGHDTVSWYQQALGQGPQFIFQYYEEEERQRGNFPDRFSGHQFPNYSSELNVNALLLGDSALYLCASSSRLAGGAWEQFFGPGTRLTVL.

The chain joins TRBV10-3 to TRBJ2-5; TRBD2 aligns across 10 bases. Germline V gives CDR1 ENHRY, CDR2 SYGVKD. The length of the CDR3 is 15 residues. Losses at the gene ends were 6 bases for V and 0 bases for J; bases not matched to a gene: 4. The CDR3 nucleotides are TGTGCCATCAGGGGAACTAGCGGGAACCAAGAGACCCAGTACTTC. This sequence encodes CAIRGTSGNQETQYF.

The chain employs TRBV2 and TRBJ2-1, with TRBD2 as a possible D gene (6 bases). There are 13 residues in the CDR3. From germline, CDR1 is SNHLY and CDR2 FYNNEI. Between the trimmed V and J ends, which lost 8 bases and 4 bases, there was a span of 12 bases. The CDR3 reads CASGGEAYNEQFF. CDR3 in DNA: TGTGCCAGCGGAGGGGAAGCTTACAATGAGCAGTTCTTC. Full variable domain (missing parts from reference TRBV2 and TRBJ2-1): EPEVTQTPSHQVTQMGQEVILRCVPISNHLYFYWYRQILGQKVEFLVSFYNNEISEKSEIFDDQFSVERPDGSNFTLKIRSTKLEDSAMYFCASGGEAYNEQFFGPGTRLTVL.

This chain uses TRBV10-3 with TRBJ1-3, with D uncertain. This CDR3 region has 13 residues. The ends were cut back, 4 bases at V and 8 bases at J, with 12 bases in the middle. Germline CDR1 ENHRY, CDR2 SYGVKD. CDR3 bases: TGTGCCATCAGTGCTGCGGTGCCTGACACCATATATTTT. Translation gives CAISAAVPDTIYF.

This clone was seen a few times. This rearrangement joins TRBV27 to TRBJ2-2; D unresolved. Germline V lookup: CDR1 MNHEY, CDR2 SMNVEV (reference sequence). This CDR3 has 13 amino acids. Trimming removed 7 bases at V and 1 base at J, with 7 bases between. For the CDR3, the DNA is TGTGCCAGCACACATGGGAACACCGGGGAGCTGTTTTTT. It specifies CASTHGNTGELFF.

The sample holds a few counts of this clone. V gene TRBV30 combines with J gene TRBJ1-5; possibly TRBD1 for D (6 bases). This CDR3 spans 14 amino acids. Germline V gives CDR1 GTSNPN, CDR2 SVGIG (reference sequence). Trimming removed 0 bases at V and 2 bases at J, with 8 bases between. CDR3 in amino acids: CAWSVGAGNQPQHF. CDR3 nucleotide sequence: TGTGCCTGGAGTGTGGGGGCTGGCAATCAGCCCCAGCATTTT.

This clone occurred a few times. The chain uses TRBV7-2 and TRBJ2-5; D unclear. Trimming pared 2 bases from V and 4 bases from J, leaving 11 bases between. The CDR3 covers 14 residues. Germline loops: CDR1 SGHTA, CDR2 FQGNSA. CDR3 sequence reads: CASSLSASTETQYF. The CDR3 DNA is TGTGCCAGCAGCTTATCAGCATCGACAGAGACCCAGTACTTC.

The genes are TRBV6-1 and TRBJ1-5; no clear D gene. Trimming removed 6 bases at V and 3 bases at J, with 12 bases between. The CDR3 runs to 14 residues. Germline values: CDR1 MNHNS, CDR2 SASEGT. CDR3 coding DNA: TGTGCCAGCAGAGGGTGGCGTCTCAATCAGCCCCAGCATTTT. Amino acids: CASRGWRLNQPQHF.

The rearrangement uses TRBV6-5 and TRBJ1-5, with D possibly matching TRBD1 (6 bases). V was shortened by 6 bases and J by 2 bases, with 14 bases between the two germline ends. The CDR3 runs to 15 residues. The germline gives CDR1 MNHEY, CDR2 SVGAGI. The CDR3 spells CASRRTDNGNQPQHF. CDR3 sequence (DNA): TGTGCCAGCAGAAGGACAGATAATGGCAATCAGCCCCAGCATTTT.

This rearrangement joins TRBV4-2 to TRBJ1-5, with unresolved D. CDR3 length: 16 amino acids. Between the trimmed V and J ends, which lost 1 base and 6 bases, there was a span of 16 bases. The germline CDR1 and CDR2 sequences are LGHNA and YNFKEQ. CDR3 sequence reads: CASSQGPVVGSQPQHF. The CDR3 DNA reads as TGTGCCAGCAGCCAAGGACCCGTCGTGGGTTCTCAGCCCCAGCATTTT.

V gene TRBV9 combines with J gene TRBJ1-1; D is possibly TRBD1 (5 bases). Per germline, CDR1 SGDLS and CDR2 YYNGEE. Deletions cut 4 bases from V and 5 bases from J, with 18 bases between. The CDR3 length is 15 residues. The chain's CDR3 is CASSPGGAWETEAFF. The DNA for the CDR3 is TGTGCCAGCAGCCCCGGAGGGGCCTGGGAGACTGAAGCTTTCTTT.

The V call is TRBV5-1, the J call TRBJ2-1; D is unresolved. V lost 0 bases and J lost 5, with 3 bases in between. This CDR3 has 12 amino acids. Germline loops: CDR1 SGHRS, CDR2 YFSETQ. This chain's CDR3 is CASSLVDNEQFF. The CDR3 DNA follows: TGCGCCAGCAGCTTGGTAGACAATGAGCAGTTCTTC.

The chain links TRBV25-1 to TRBJ2-1; a possible D gene is TRBD2 (6 bases). Looked up from germline, CDR1 is MGHDK and CDR2 is SYGVNS. The V end lost 1 base, the J end lost 7 bases, and 11 bases lay between the germline ends. This CDR3 has 14 amino acids. The chain's CDR3 is CASSESEGRNEQFF. The CDR3 region has the DNA TGTGCCAGCAGTGAATCGGAGGGAAGGAATGAGCAGTTCTTC. The complete variable domain, with remaining parts taken from reference TRBV25-1 and TRBJ2-1, reads EADIYQTPRYLVIGTGKKITLECSQTMGHDKMYWYQQDPGMELHLIHYSYGVNSTEKGDLSSESTVSRIRTEHFPLTLESARPSHTSQYLCASSESEGRNEQFFGPGTRLTVL.

This clone showed up just once. The V gene is TRBV6-4, the J gene TRBJ1-5, with unresolved D. V shed 3 bases and J shed 5 bases, with 8 bases lying between them. Germline V gene lookup returns CDR1 MRHNA and CDR2 SNTAGT. The CDR3 spans 13 residues. This CDR3 is CASSEREHQPQHF. The CDR3 coding sequence is TGTGCCAGCAGTGAAAGGGAACATCAGCCCCAGCATTTT.

The rearrangement uses TRBV15 and TRBJ1-2; no clear D. The CDR3 contains 13 residues. V was shortened by 0 bases and J by 4 bases, with 6 bases between the two germline ends. Germline V gene data show CDR1 as LNHNV and CDR2 as YYDKDF (reference sequence). CDR3 sequence: CATSRERSYGYTF. DNA of the CDR3: TGTGCCACCAGCAGAGAAAGGTCCTATGGCTACACCTTC.

The chain uses TRBV7-8 and TRBJ1-1; D is unclear. V was shortened by 2 bases and J by 1 base, with 5 bases between the two germline ends. The CDR3 is made up of 13 amino acids. Germline CDR1 SGHVS, CDR2 FQNEAQ. CDR3 DNA sequence: TGTGCCAGCAGCTTAAGCCGGAACACTGAAGCTTTCTTT. It yields the protein CASSLSRNTEAFF. Full variable domain (missing parts from reference TRBV7-8 and TRBJ1-1): GAGVSQSPRYKVAKRGQDVALRCDPISGHVSLFWYQQALGQGPEFLTYFQNEAQLDKSGLPSDRFFAERPEGSVSTLKIQRTQQEDSAVYLCASSLSRNTEAFFGQGTRLTVV.

This clone appeared a few times. The rearrangement joins TRBV19 to TRBJ2-1; tentatively, D is TRBD1 (5 bases). V lost 5 bases and J lost 0, with 8 bases in between. This CDR3 has 14 residues. Germline V CDR1 and CDR2: LNHDA, SQIVND (reference sequence). The CDR3 protein is CASSQGYSYNEQFF. DNA of the CDR3: TGTGCCAGTAGTCAGGGTTACTCCTACAATGAGCAGTTCTTC.

This chain joins TRBV30 and TRBJ2-5; 12 nucleotides agree with TRBD1. Trimming at V came to 5 bases and at J to 5 bases, leaving 6 bases not matched to a gene. CDR3 size: 14 residues. CDR1 and CDR2 from the germline V gene are GTSNPN and SVGIG (reference sequence). CDR3 amino acids: CAWVGTGGAETQYF. The CDR3 nucleotides are TGTGCCTGGGTGGGGACAGGGGGCGCGGAGACCCAGTACTTC.

The genes are TRBV9 and TRBJ1-5; TRBD1 is a possible D gene (5 bases). This CDR3 comprises 16 residues. Per the germline V gene, CDR1 is SGDLS and CDR2 is YYNGEE. Between the trimmed V and J ends, which lost 3 bases and 8 bases, there was a span of 21 bases. Here the CDR3 reads CASSAHSLGLGEPQHF. CDR3 sequence (DNA): TGTGCCAGCAGCGCCCACTCTCTAGGGCTGGGGGAGCCCCAGCATTTT. The complete variable domain, with remaining parts taken from reference TRBV9 and TRBJ1-5, reads DSGVTQTPKHLITATGQRVTLRCSPRSGDLSVYWYQQSLDQGLQFLIQYYNGEERAKGNILERFSAQQFPDLHSELNLSSLELGDSALYFCASSAHSLGLGEPQHFGDGTRLSIL.

The genes are TRBV11-2 and TRBJ1-3; no clear D. The CDR3 covers 16 residues. Germline assignment: CDR1 SGHAT and CDR2 FQNNGV. The V and J ends lost 0 bases and 0 bases respectively, with 9 bases between them. CDR3 residues: CASSLEPRSSGNTIYF. In nucleotides, the CDR3 is TGTGCCAGCAGCTTAGAGCCTCGGAGCTCTGGAAACACCATATATTTT. The full variable domain, completed using reference TRBV11-2 and TRBJ1-3, is EAGVAQSPRYKIIEKRQSVAFWCNPISGHATLYWYQQILGQGPKLLIQFQNNGVVDDSQLPKDRFSAERLKGVDSTLKIQPAKLEDSAVYLCASSLEPRSSGNTIYFGEGSWLTVV.

There are a few counts of this clone. The chain combines TRBV9 with TRBJ1-4; possibly TRBD1 for D (5 bases). The V end lost 7 bases, the J end lost 6 bases, and 16 bases lay between the germline ends. The CDR3 covers 14 residues. CDR1 SGDLS and CDR2 YYNGEE come from the germline V gene. Written as DNA, the CDR3 is TGTGCCAGCGCTTGGGACCCGAGCGATGAAAAACTGTTTTTT. Translating it yields CASAWDPSDEKLFF.

The chain recombines TRBV5-1 with TRBJ2-7, with a possible D match to TRBD2 (5 bases). The V end lost 1 base, the J end lost 2 bases, and 10 bases lay between the germline ends. Looked up from germline, CDR1 is SGHRS and CDR2 is YFSETQ. The CDR3 is 14 residues long. In DNA, the CDR3 is TGCGCCAGCAGCTTGCGCGGGCTAACCTACGAGCAGTACTTC. This gives the protein CASSLRGLTYEQYF.

The CDR3 region is CASSERAYGYTF. In DNA, the CDR3 is TGTGCCAGCAGTGAGAGGGCCTATGGCTACACCTTC. The gene calls are TRBV2 and TRBJ1-2, with D hard to call. The CDR3 runs 12 residues. Germline V gene lookup returns CDR1 SNHLY and CDR2 FYNNEI. V was cut by 3 bases and J by 4 bases, with 6 bases left in between.

The rearrangement joins TRBV29-1 to TRBJ2-7; D ambiguous. The CDR3 contains 11 residues. CDR1 and CDR2 from the germline V gene are SQVTM and ANQGSEA. V was cut by 3 bases and J by 3 bases, with 6 bases left in between. The CDR3 coding sequence is TGCAGCGTTGAGCTCGACTACGAGCAGTACTTC. Translated, it gives CSVELDYEQYF.

The rearrangement uses TRBV5-6 and TRBJ1-3; D call uncertain. The V gene's germline CDR1 is SGHDT and CDR2 YYEEEE. The CDR3 sequence is 12 residues long. With 0 bases removed from V and 8 bases from J, the gap between germline ends came to 6 bases. Written as DNA, the CDR3 is TGTGCCAGCAGCTTGGCCCCGGACACCATATATTTT. Translating gives CASSLAPDTIYF.

This clone turned up a few times. The rearrangement joins TRBV18 to TRBJ2-1; D possibly matches TRBD1 or TRBD2 (6 bases each). CDR3 length: 16 amino acids. Germline-derived CDR1 and CDR2 are KGHSH and LQKENI. Trimming removed 2 bases at V and 9 bases at J, with 20 bases between. The CDR3 coding sequence is TGTGCCAGCTCACCAGGCCGGCGGACAGACGGGAGTGAGCAGTTCTTC. It is translated as CASSPGRRTDGSEQFF.

J is TRBJ1-5 and V is TRBV6-1; no reliable D call. This CDR3 spans 13 amino acids. V lost 7 bases to trimming and J lost 6 bases, with 13 bases between them. CDR1 and CDR2 from the germline V gene are MNHNS and SASEGT. Written as DNA, the CDR3 is TGTGCCAGCACAAAGGAACTCAGTCAGCCCCAGCATTTT. Its protein product is CASTKELSQPQHF.

DNA for the CDR3: TGTGCCAGCAGCTCGATGGGGAATAATGAGCAGTTCTTC. It encodes CASSSMGNNEQFF. The chain has TRBV7-6 and TRBJ2-1; D gene ambiguous. This CDR3 is built from 13 residues. Germline CDR1 SGHVS, CDR2 FNYEAQ. The germline V and J ends were trimmed by 4 bases and 7 bases, with 11 bases remaining between them.

This sequence joins TRBV21-1 and TRBJ2-7; no DNA check was done on the table's D call, TRBD2. TRBV21-1 is tagged as a pseudogene. This CDR3 contains 12 residues. CDR3 loop: CASSKVRYEQYF. CDR3 nucleotide sequence: TGTGCCAGCAGCAAAGTACGGTACGAGCAGTACTTC.

CDR3 nucleotide sequence: TGTGCCAGCAGCCTCCAACCCGGGGAAGCCAACGTCCTGACTTTC. It translates to CASSLQPGEANVLTF. The rearrangement uses TRBV5-5 and TRBJ2-6; a possible D gene is TRBD2 (5 bases). Trimming took off 4 bases at V and 7 bases at J, with 15 bases between the two ends. The CDR3 has 15 residues. CDR1 is SGHKS, CDR2 YYEKEE, per germline (reference sequence).